The 32 T cell receptor beta chains given below trace back to one sample, sequenced in a study of Tregs in tolerant kidney transplant recipients. The data were produced by immunoSEQ multiplex PCR, yet TCRdb's version contains in-frame clones alone and is incomplete. This repertoire includes fewer than 35,000 clones. Sequencing used CD8+ T cells from blood, obtained before the transplant. The source is a human donor who received a combined kidney and bone marrow transplant.

As for this clone: Coverage ceases 3 residues before the CDR3 finishes, and the germline J gene fills in the end. J is TRBJ2-1 and V is TRBV30; possibly TRBD2 for D (6 bases). This CDR3 contains 14 residues. CDR1 GTSNPN and CDR2 SVGIG come from the germline V gene (reference sequence). Trimming cost V 0 bases and J 6 bases, with 12 bases left between them. The covered CDR3 bases are TGTGCCTGGAGTGTAACTAGCTTGGGCAATGAG. Amino acids: CAWSVTSLGNE. The whole CDR3 protein is CAWSVTSLGNEQFF.

Note on this clone: Read sequence stops 3 residues before the CDR3 end, and the germline J gene provides the missing end. The J gene is TRBJ1-1, the V gene TRBV5-6; D gene ambiguous. Trimming removed 0 bases at V and 5 bases at J, with 5 bases between. The germline CDR1 and CDR2 sequences are SGHDT and YYEEEE. The CDR3 consists of 12 residues. The CDR3 loop reads CASSLGVTEAFF. The sequenced part of the CDR3 DNA is TGTGCCAGCAGCTTGGGCGTTACTGAA.

As concerns this clone: The read halts 3 residues ahead of the CDR3 end, with the missing end drawn from the germline J gene. The chain combines TRBV2 with TRBJ1-4, with D tentatively TRBD1 (5 bases). In germline, CDR1 is SNHLY, CDR2 FYNNEI. This CDR3 has 17 residues. The V and J ends lost 2 bases and 7 bases respectively, with 20 bases between them. This chain's CDR3 is CASSESSRVGGGEKLFF. CDR3 bases read: TGTGCCAGCAGTGAATCTTCGCGGGTGGGCGGGGGTGAAAAA.

With respect to this clone: The read comes to an end 3 residues before the CDR3 does, leaving the germline J gene to fill in the end. The chain couples TRBV2 to TRBJ2-1; TRBD2 is a possible D gene (6 bases). The CDR3 has 17 amino acids. V lost 8 bases to trimming and J lost 7 bases, with 27 bases between them. Per the germline V gene, CDR1 is SNHLY and CDR2 is FYNNEI. The chain's CDR3 is CASAAVAEPPLGNEQFF. Partial CDR3 DNA: TGTGCCAGCGCCGCGGTAGCGGAGCCCCCGCTGGGGAATGAG.

A word on this clone: Read sequence stops 3 residues before the CDR3 end, and the germline J gene provides the missing end. This chain joins TRBV23-1 and TRBJ2-5; a possible D gene is TRBD1 (6 bases). TRBV23-1 is sorted into the ORF group, with uncertain function. This CDR3 contains 19 residues. The ends were cut back, 0 bases at V and 0 bases at J, with 20 bases in the middle. Partial CDR3 DNA: TGCGCCAGCAGTCAATCGAAAACAGGGACCAGTACCGACCAAGAGACC. It is translated as CASSQSKTGTSTDQET. The entire CDR3 reads CASSQSKTGTSTDQETQYF.

Worth noting for this clone: The CDR3 end falls 3 residues outside the read, so it is completed with the germline J gene. V and J are TRBV7-6 and TRBJ2-7; 9 nucleotides line up with TRBD1. The CDR3 is 13 residues long. Trimming removed 5 bases from V and 6 bases from J; junction bases left unmatched: 5. Germline lookup yields CDR1 SGHVS and CDR2 FNYEAQ. CDR3 loop: CASSAGTGSEQYF. CDR3 bases read: TGTGCCAGCAGCGCCGGGACAGGGAGCGAG.

Comments on this clone: The missing CDR3 end, 3 residues past where the read stops, is filled in from the germline J gene. This chain connects TRBV18 to TRBJ2-2, with D tentatively TRBD2 (5 bases). CDR1 and CDR2 from the germline V gene are KGHSH and LQKENI. This CDR3 is built from 17 residues. V was shortened by 4 bases and J by 5 bases, with 20 bases between the two germline ends. CDR3 bases read: TGTGCCAGCTCACGCGACCACCGGTCCGGGGTAACCGGGGAG. It yields the protein CASSRDHRSGVTGE. The full CDR3 is CASSRDHRSGVTGELFF.

On this clone: The CDR3 end falls 3 residues outside the read, so it is completed with the germline J gene. The rearrangement uses TRBV11-2 and TRBJ2-5; TRBD2 might be the D (5 bases). The CDR3 is 12 residues long. Trimming stripped 5 bases from V and 5 bases from J, with 9 bases between. The germline gives CDR1 SGHAT, CDR2 FQNNGV. This CDR3 is CASSQTGETQYF. The CDR3 bases that were read are TGTGCCAGCAGCCAAACGGGGGAGACC. The full variable domain, rest sourced from reference TRBV11-2 and TRBJ2-5, is EAGVAQSPRYKIIEKRQSVAFWCNPISGHATLYWYQQILGQGPKLLIQFQNNGVVDDSQLPKDRFSAERLKGVDSTLKIQPAKLEDSAVYLCASSQTGETQYFGPGTRLLVL.

A word on this clone: The missing CDR3 end, 3 residues past where the read stops, is filled in from the germline J gene. The gene calls are TRBV19 and TRBJ2-5; D is possibly TRBD2 (6 bases). The CDR3 covers 15 residues. V gave up 7 bases and J gave up 7 bases, with 22 bases separating them. Germline V lookup: CDR1 LNHDA, CDR2 SQIVND (reference sequence). CDR3 loop: CASTPTGGAIWTQYF. The sequenced part of the CDR3 DNA is TGTGCCAGTACGCCTACCGGGGGTGCAATTTGGACC.

With regard to this clone: Coverage ceases 3 residues before the CDR3 finishes, and the germline J gene fills in the end. The chain carries TRBV7-6 and TRBJ2-3, with D possibly being TRBD2 (7 bases). V lost 5 bases and J lost 2, with 11 bases in between. The germline CDR1 and CDR2 sequences are SGHVS and FNYEAQ. The CDR3 is 14 residues long. The part of the CDR3 DNA that was read is TGTGCCAGCAGCCCCCGGGGGGCCACAGATACG. It encodes CASSPRGATDT. In full, the CDR3 reads CASSPRGATDTQYF.

The CDR3 bases that were read are TGTGCCAGTAGTCCAGCCCTTACAGGGTTGGGGGAA. Protein product: CASSPALTGLGE. From start to end, the CDR3 is CASSPALTGLGEAFF. This rearrangement joins TRBV19 to TRBJ1-1; weak D call: TRBD1 (6 bases). The CDR3 end lies 3 residues beyond the end of the read and is filled in from the germline J gene. Germline V gene data show CDR1 as LNHDA and CDR2 as SQIVND (reference sequence). This CDR3 contains 15 residues.

A note on this clone: The CDR3 end falls 3 residues outside the read, so it is completed with the germline J gene. This chain links TRBV7-9 with TRBJ2-7; D may be TRBD2 (5 bases). Germline loops: CDR1 SEHNR, CDR2 FQNEAQ (reference sequence). The CDR3 covers 12 residues. Trimming cost V 2 bases and J 6 bases, with 8 bases left between them. The part of the CDR3 DNA that was read is TGTGCCAGCAGCTTAATTCGGGGCGAG. Protein: CASSLIRGE. Given in full, the CDR3 is CASSLIRGEQYF.

As regards this clone: The DNA ends 3 residues before the CDR3 does, and the rest of the CDR3 is filled in from the germline J gene. The rearrangement links TRBV19 to TRBJ2-7, with 9 bases matching TRBD1. Germline CDR1 and CDR2: LNHDA and SQIVND (reference sequence). This CDR3 is built from 14 residues. After removal of 5 bases from V and 4 bases from J, the junction contained 6 bases not matched to a gene. CDR3 sequence: CASSSGTGQYEQYF. The part of the CDR3 DNA that was read is TGTGCCAGTAGTTCCGGGACAGGGCAGTACGAG.

Of note for this clone: The read stops 3 residues short of the end of the CDR3; the missing end is completed from the germline J gene. This chain uses TRBV7-2 with TRBJ1-1; 9 bases match TRBD1. The CDR3 consists of 13 residues. V was clipped by 7 bases and J by 3 bases; unmatched bases: 3. Germline V lookup: CDR1 SGHTA, CDR2 FQGNSA. The covered CDR3 bases are TGTGCCAGCACCGGGGACAGGGACACTGAA. Protein sequence: CASTGDRDTE. The whole CDR3 protein is CASTGDRDTEAFF.

As regards this clone: With the read ending 3 residues before the CDR3 end, the germline J gene is used to fill in that end. The rearrangement uses TRBV7-9 and TRBJ2-7; D unresolved. Germline V CDR1 and CDR2: SEHNR, FQNEAQ (reference sequence). Trimming took 3 bases from V and 2 from J, leaving 14 bases between them. CDR3 length: 15 residues. CDR3 loop: CASSFEAATTYEQYF. The covered CDR3 bases are TGTGCCAGCAGCTTCGAAGCTGCCACTACCTACGAG.

As for this clone: The read is 3 residues too short to cover the CDR3 end, so that end is filled in from the germline J gene. V is TRBV20-1 and J is TRBJ2-7, with 12 nucleotides matching TRBD2. Germline CDR1 reads DFQATT; CDR2 reads SNEGSKA (reference sequence). V shed 4 bases and J 2 bases; nucleotides not matched to a gene: 3. The CDR3 totals 14 residues. The CDR3 DNA, read in part, is TGCAGTGCTAAACTAGCGGGGGGCCCCTACGAG. Protein product: CSAKLAGGPYE. The whole CDR3 protein is CSAKLAGGPYEQYF.

Details on this clone: The DNA ends 3 residues before the CDR3 does, and the rest of the CDR3 is filled in from the germline J gene. The chain has TRBV29-1 and TRBJ2-5; D perhaps matches TRBD2 (7 bases). The germline gives CDR1 SQVTM, CDR2 ANQGSEA. V was pared by 4 bases and J by 2 bases, with 14 bases between. The CDR3 spans 14 residues. The CDR3 spells CSVAGGPNQETQYF. The DNA read from the CDR3 is TGCAGCGTTGCGGGGGGCCCCAATCAAGAGACC.

Worth noting for this clone: The read ends 3 residues before the CDR3 terminus; that terminus is restored from the germline J gene. The chain joins TRBV19 to TRBJ1-1; 7 bases map to TRBD1. CDR3 size: 15 residues. The V and J ends lost 4 bases and 3 bases, in that order; junction bases with no gene match: 8. Looked up from germline, CDR1 is LNHDA and CDR2 is SQIVND (reference sequence). CDR3 loop: CASSSQEGADTEAFF. CDR3 DNA, as far as it was read: TGTGCCAGTAGTAGCCAGGAGGGGGCGGACACTGAA. The whole variable domain, filled in from reference TRBV19 and TRBJ1-1, reads DGGITQSPKYLFRKEGQNVTLSCEQNLNHDAMYWYRQDPGQGLRLIYYSQIVNDFQKGDIAEGYSVSREKKESFPLTVTSAQKNPTAFYLCASSSQEGADTEAFFGQGTRLTVV.

Notes on this clone: Read sequence stops 3 residues before the CDR3 end, and the germline J gene provides the missing end. V and J are TRBV7-9 and TRBJ1-2; D unclear. The CDR3 is 11 amino acids. The germline gives CDR1 SEHNR, CDR2 FQNEAQ (reference sequence). The DNA read from the CDR3 is TGTGCCAGCAGCGCAAAAGGGGGC. Translation gives CASSAKGG. The full CDR3 sequence reads CASSAKGGYTF.

In the case of this clone: The missing CDR3 end, 3 residues past where the read stops, is filled in from the germline J gene. The V gene is TRBV19, the J gene TRBJ2-7, with TRBD2 matching 12 bases. The CDR3 consists of 16 residues. The V gene end was trimmed by 7 bases and the J gene end by 5 bases; junction bases not matched to a gene: 12. Looked up from germline, CDR1 is LNHDA and CDR2 is SQIVND (reference sequence). CDR3 sequence: CASTRLAGGPIDEQYF. The DNA read from the CDR3 is TGTGCCAGTACGCGGCTAGCGGGAGGGCCGATCGACGAG.

In regard to this clone: The sequenced fragment ends 3 residues before the CDR3 boundary, so the rest is inferred from the germline J gene. J is TRBJ2-5 and V is TRBV18; TRBD2 matches 16 bases. The CDR3 consists of 18 residues. Germline V gene lookup returns CDR1 KGHSH and CDR2 LQKENI. V trimming: 4 bases; J trimming: 5 bases; junction bases outside the gene matches: 10. The CDR3 DNA, read in part, is TGTGCCAGCTCACACACGGGACTAGCGGGAGGGCCGGTCGAGACC. Translating gives CASSHTGLAGGPVET. The entire CDR3 reads CASSHTGLAGGPVETQYF.

Notes on this clone: The read ends 3 residues before the CDR3 terminus; that terminus is restored from the germline J gene. This chain uses TRBV11-2 with TRBJ1-1, with D possibly matching TRBD1 (5 bases). Looked up from germline, CDR1 is SGHAT and CDR2 is FQNNGV. V was trimmed by 7 bases and J by 1 base, leaving 16 bases between them. The CDR3 spans 15 residues. The part of the CDR3 DNA that was read is TGTGCCAGCACTATTAGTGGGGCACCGAACACTGAA. Translation gives CASTISGAPNTE. The entire CDR3 reads CASTISGAPNTEAFF.

On this clone itself: Read coverage stops 3 residues before the CDR3 terminus; the germline J gene supplies the remainder. This rearrangement joins TRBV7-2 to TRBJ2-3; D remains unclear. CDR1 is SGHTA and CDR2 is FQGNSA in the germline V gene. Trimming took 5 bases from V and 4 from J, leaving 16 bases between them. The CDR3 extends over 15 amino acids. The sequenced CDR3 bases are TGTGCCAGCAGCCCGCGCCCACGATCGTCAGATACG. Amino acid sequence: CASSPRPRSSDT. The whole CDR3 region reads CASSPRPRSSDTQYF.

For this clone: Read sequence stops 3 residues before the CDR3 end, and the germline J gene provides the missing end. The V and J genes are TRBV19 and TRBJ2-1; 9 nucleotides agree with TRBD2. Per germline, CDR1 LNHDA and CDR2 SQIVND (reference sequence). Losses at the gene ends were 3 bases for V and 4 bases for J; bases not matched to a gene: 4. The CDR3 is 15 residues long. The covered CDR3 bases are TGTGCCAGTAGTATCGGGACTAGCCAATACAATGAG. Protein sequence: CASSIGTSQYNE. The CDR3 as a whole reads CASSIGTSQYNEQFF.

CDR3 DNA, as far as it was read: TGTGCCAGCAGCATCCAGGGACAGAAGAACACTGGGGCCAACGTC. Residues: CASSIQGQKNTGANV. The whole CDR3 protein reads CASSIQGQKNTGANVLTF. The V gene is TRBV13, the J gene TRBJ2-6; 7 nucleotides agree with TRBD1. Read sequence stops 3 residues before the CDR3 end, and the germline J gene provides the missing end. Germline values: CDR1 PRHDT, CDR2 FYEKMQ (reference sequence). V shed 5 bases and J 2 bases; nucleotides not matched to a gene: 12. The CDR3 spans 18 residues.

On this clone: The CDR3 end lies 3 residues beyond the end of the read and is filled in from the germline J gene. The chain uses TRBV2 and TRBJ1-4, with 10 bases that match TRBD1. The V gene end was trimmed by 5 bases and the J gene end by 7 bases; junction bases not matched to a gene: 4. The CDR3 totals 14 residues. Germline-derived CDR1 and CDR2 are SNHLY and FYNNEI. CDR3 bases read: TGTGCCAGCAGTCGACAGGGGGCGGGTGAAAAA. Its translation: CASSRQGAGEK. The CDR3 reads in full as CASSRQGAGEKLFF.

A word on this clone: The CDR3 is cut off 3 residues early in the read; its end comes from the germline J gene. The genes are TRBV30 and TRBJ2-7; D not resolved. Germline CDR1 is GTSNPN and CDR2 is SVGIG (reference sequence). The V end was cut by 0 bases, the J end by 3 bases, with 6 bases between. The CDR3 loop spans 12 amino acids. CDR3 sequence reads: CAWSVHSYEQYF. The sequenced part of the CDR3 DNA is TGTGCCTGGAGTGTACACAGCTACGAG. Using reference TRBV30 and TRBJ2-7 for the parts outside the CDR3, the full variable domain is SQTIHQWPATLVQPVGSPLSLECTVEGTSNPNLYWYRQAAGRGLQLLFYSVGIGQISSEVPQNLSASRPQDRQFILSSKKLLLSDSGFYLCAWSVHSYEQYFGPGTRLTVT.

As for this clone: Read sequence stops 3 residues before the CDR3 end, and the germline J gene provides the missing end. The chain recombines TRBV5-6 with TRBJ1-2; 9 bases are shared with TRBD1. The CDR3 length is 14 residues. Germline assignment: CDR1 SGHDT and CDR2 YYEEEE. The V and J ends lost 4 bases and 6 bases, in that order; junction bases with no gene match: 7. The CDR3 region is CASSTLDRGDGYTF. The DNA read from the CDR3 is TGTGCCAGCAGCACCTTGGACAGGGGAGATGGC.

CDR3 amino acids: CASSPSPYYEQYF. The sequenced part of the CDR3 DNA is TGTGCCAGCAGCCCGTCCCCCTACTACGAG. The genes are TRBV7-8 and TRBJ2-7; D gene uncertain. The CDR3 end is not reached by the read, which stops 3 residues before it; the germline J gene fills it in. V lost 5 bases and J 3 bases, leaving 11 bases between the germline ends. The CDR3 extends over 13 amino acids. Germline V lookup: CDR1 SGHVS, CDR2 FQNEAQ.

Concerning this clone itself: From the germline J gene comes the end of the CDR3, since the read stops 3 residues before it. This chain joins TRBV2 and TRBJ2-5; D remains ambiguous. CDR1 is SNHLY and CDR2 is FYNNEI in the germline V gene. The CDR3 covers 13 residues. V was cut by 10 bases and J by 4 bases, with 16 bases left in between. The covered CDR3 bases are TGTGCCAACTCCCAGCTTCTAGTAGAGACC. It codes for CANSQLLVET. The whole CDR3 is CANSQLLVETQYF. The full variable domain, its missing parts supplied by reference TRBV2 and TRBJ2-5, is EPEVTQTPSHQVTQMGQEVILRCVPISNHLYFYWYRQILGQKVEFLVSFYNNEISEKSEIFDDQFSVERPDGSNFTLKIRSTKLEDSAMYFCANSQLLVETQYFGPGTRLLVL.

Notes on this clone: The read comes to an end 3 residues before the CDR3 does, leaving the germline J gene to fill in the end. V usage is TRBV7-9 and J usage is TRBJ2-3; TRBD1 aligns across 7 bases. Germline assignment: CDR1 SEHNR and CDR2 FQNEAQ (reference sequence). This CDR3 comprises 13 residues. CDR3 in amino acids: CASSSPRQGAQYF. The sequenced part of the CDR3 DNA is TGTGCCAGCAGCTCTCCCCGACAGGGTGCG.

Concerning this clone: The read stops 3 residues short of the end of the CDR3; the missing end is completed from the germline J gene. V gene TRBV29-1 combines with J gene TRBJ2-7; a possible D gene is TRBD1 (6 bases). Germline CDR1 reads SQVTM; CDR2 reads ANQGSEA. The CDR3 consists of 13 residues. Trimming took 6 bases from V and 1 from J, leaving 13 bases between them. The CDR3 sequence is CSVKQGFSYEQYF. The CDR3 bases that were read are TGCAGCGTCAAACAGGGATTTTCCTACGAG.